Below, 30 T cell receptor beta chains from the same sample are listed, as sequenced in a study of shared clonotypes between healthy human individuals. The data were produced by immunoSEQ multiplex PCR, yet TCRdb's version contains in-frame clones alone and is incomplete. This sample yields about 980,000 clones, of which approximately 80% are seen a single time; about 1.5% belongs to the top ten. The material sequenced was memory CD4+ T cells sorted from blood. Subset: CD45RA-negative fraction. The receptors originated from a man between 18 and 35 years old in good health.

V and J are TRBV4-3 and TRBJ2-1; no clear D gene. This CDR3 comprises 15 residues. Trimming left V 0 bases short and J 3 bases short, with 9 bases between. Germline lookup yields CDR1 LGHNA and CDR2 YSLEER. CDR3 sequence reads: CASSQDVGYYNEQFF. DNA of the CDR3: TGCGCCAGCAGCCAAGATGTGGGTTACTACAATGAGCAGTTCTTC.

This rearrangement joins TRBV27 to TRBJ1-1; 8 bases are a match to TRBD1. CDR3 length equals 13 residues. Trimming removed 7 bases from V and 2 bases from J; junction bases left unmatched: 3. Germline CDR1 and CDR2: MNHEY and SMNVEV (reference sequence). CDR3 in DNA: TGTGCCAGCAAGACAGGGGCTAACACTGAAGCTTTCTTT. Protein: CASKTGANTEAFF.

This clone appeared a few times. The chain couples TRBV5-1 to TRBJ2-2; tentatively, D is TRBD2 (6 bases). V lost 4 bases and J 5 bases, leaving 9 bases between the germline ends. Germline CDR1 is SGHRS and CDR2 is YFSETQ. The CDR3 is 13 amino acids. The CDR3 sequence: CASSHRETGELFF. The CDR3 region has the DNA TGCGCCAGCAGCCATCGGGAGACCGGGGAGCTGTTTTTT.

This clone appeared once. V usage is TRBV7-9 and J usage is TRBJ2-7; TRBD1 agrees at 8 bases. This CDR3 spans 14 amino acids. V lost 1 base and J lost 7; bases outside the gene matches: 6. CDR1 and CDR2 from the germline V gene are SEHNR and FQNEAQ (reference sequence). The CDR3 nucleotides are TGTGCCAGCAGCTTAGAACAGGGGGTTTGGGAGCAGTACTTC. It encodes CASSLEQGVWEQYF.

This clone was counted many times. The gene calls are TRBV2 and TRBJ1-4; D not certain. The CDR3 has 12 amino acids. Trimming left V 6 bases short and J 4 bases short, with 6 bases between. Germline V lookup: CDR1 SNHLY, CDR2 FYNNEI. The DNA of the CDR3 is TGTGCCAGCAGGGCGGATAATGAAAAACTGTTTTTT. Its translation: CASRADNEKLFF.

This clone has just a few counts. The sample has other DNA sequences that encode this CDR3 too. This chain joins TRBV5-8 and TRBJ1-3; D is undetermined. Germline V gene data show CDR1 as SGHTS and CDR2 as YDEGEE. V lost 2 bases, J lost 0 bases, and 6 bases lay in between. The CDR3 is 14 amino acids. The CDR3 nucleotides are TGTGCCAGCAGCTTCCGGGACTCTGGAAACACCATATATTTT. Its translation is CASSFRDSGNTIYF.

The CDR3 here is CASSESPLVYEQFF. Here the CDR3 DNA reads TGCGCCAGCAGTGAGTCACCACTAGTTTATGAGCAGTTCTTC. The rearrangement links TRBV10-2 to TRBJ2-1; D is possibly TRBD2 (5 bases). Germline loops: CDR1 WSHSY, CDR2 SAAADI. The CDR3 has 14 amino acids. V was shortened by 0 bases and J by 8 bases, with 11 bases between the two germline ends.

V usage is TRBV28 and J usage is TRBJ1-2; tentative D call: TRBD1 (5 bases). The CDR3 has 13 amino acids. The V and J ends lost 5 bases and 3 bases respectively, with 10 bases between them. Looked up from germline, CDR1 is MDHEN and CDR2 is SYDVKM. CDR3 sequence (DNA): TGTGCCAGCAGTAGGGGAGGTTACTATGGCTACACCTTC. Its protein is CASSRGGYYGYTF.

This clone has a single count. The gene calls are TRBV7-2 and TRBJ2-1, with a tentative D call TRBD1 (7 bases). Germline V gives CDR1 SGHTA, CDR2 FQGNSA. This CDR3 contains 17 residues. Trimming left V 1 base short and J 0 bases short, with 13 bases between. Written as DNA, the CDR3 is TGTGCCAGCAGCTTAGGTCAGGGGGGAAGCTCCTACAATGAGCAGTTCTTC. Its translation is CASSLGQGGSSYNEQFF.

The genes are TRBV7-2 and TRBJ2-2; the match to TRBD2 covers 7 bases. The CDR3 has 16 amino acids. V dropped 0 bases and J dropped 2; count of bases not matched to a gene: 3. Germline CDR1 reads SGHTA; CDR2 reads FQGNSA. In DNA form, the CDR3 reads TGTGCCAGCAGCTTAGCCCTAGCGGCAAACACCGGGGAGCTGTTTTTT. It yields the protein CASSLALAANTGELFF.

This clone was counted a few times. The rearrangement uses TRBV29-1 and TRBJ1-1, with D possibly TRBD1 on 6 matching bases. Germline assignment: CDR1 SQVTM and CDR2 ANQGSEA. The CDR3 runs to 13 residues. The V end was cut by 6 bases, the J end by 0 bases, with 11 bases between. CDR3 DNA sequence: TGCAGCGTCGGACAGTCGTTGAACACTGAAGCTTTCTTT. This encodes CSVGQSLNTEAFF.

The chain has TRBV7-9 and TRBJ2-7; D is unresolved. CDR1 is SEHNR and CDR2 is FQNEAQ in the germline V gene (reference sequence). The CDR3 is 11 amino acids. The germline V and J ends were trimmed by 3 bases and 7 bases, with 7 bases remaining between them. The CDR3 region has the DNA TGTGCCAGCAGCTTTCAAAGGGAGCAGTACTTC. Encoded protein: CASSFQREQYF.

V usage is TRBV2 and J usage is TRBJ2-2; TRBD1 agrees at 8 bases. Germline CDR1 reads SNHLY; CDR2 reads FYNNEI. V lost 6 bases, J lost 6 bases, and 3 bases stayed unmatched. This CDR3 has 13 residues. CDR3 in DNA: TGTGCCAGCAGAACAGGGGGTCCCGGGGAGCTGTTTTTT. Amino acid sequence: CASRTGGPGELFF.

V usage is TRBV15 and J usage is TRBJ1-4; D is ambiguous. V was pared by 3 bases and J by 8 bases, with 16 bases between. This CDR3 has 15 residues. Germline lookup yields CDR1 LNHNV and CDR2 YYDKDF (reference sequence). CDR3 region: CATSSVAPKEEKLFF. The DNA for the CDR3 is TGTGCCACCAGCAGTGTGGCGCCAAAAGAGGAAAAACTGTTTTTT. The full variable domain, with the rest looked up from reference TRBV15 and TRBJ1-4, is DAMVIQNPRYQVTQFGKPVTLSCSQTLNHNVMYWYQQKSSQAPKLLFHYYDKDFNNEADTPDNFQSRRPNTSFCFLDIRSPGLGDTAMYLCATSSVAPKEEKLFFGSGTQLSVL.

V gene TRBV30 combines with J gene TRBJ1-3; no firm D call. In germline, CDR1 is GTSNPN, CDR2 SVGIG (reference sequence). The V end was cut by 2 bases, the J end by 0 bases, with 5 bases between. The CDR3 covers 13 residues. CDR3 residues: CAWSMGSGNTIYF. The CDR3 region has the DNA TGTGCCTGGAGTATGGGCTCTGGAAACACCATATATTTT. Based on the CDR3 plus reference TRBV30 and TRBJ1-3, the full variable domain is SQTIHQWPATLVQPVGSPLSLECTVEGTSNPNLYWYRQAAGRGLQLLFYSVGIGQISSEVPQNLSASRPQDRQFILSSKKLLLSDSGFYLCAWSMGSGNTIYFGEGSWLTVV.

The rearrangement joins TRBV2 to TRBJ2-3; the D is unclear. Between the trimmed V and J ends, which lost 6 bases and 6 bases, there was a span of 10 bases. Germline loops: CDR1 SNHLY, CDR2 FYNNEI. CDR3 length: 12 residues. CDR3 nucleotides: TGTGCCAGCAGAGGTATATTGGATACGCAGTATTTT. It specifies CASRGILDTQYF.

This chain uses TRBV10-2 with TRBJ1-5, with 7 bases fitting TRBD1. Trimming at V came to 7 bases and at J to 1 base, leaving 7 bases not matched to a gene. This CDR3 is 15 amino acids long. Germline CDR1 WSHSY, CDR2 SAAADI. Here the CDR3 DNA reads TGCGCCAGCAAAGGGGGACAGTTGAGCAATCAGCCCCAGCATTTT. Protein sequence: CASKGGQLSNQPQHF.

The V call is TRBV4-1, the J call TRBJ1-2, with a weak D call TRBD1 (5 bases). The CDR3 totals 17 residues. Per the germline V gene, CDR1 is MGHRA and CDR2 is YSYEKL. V lost 0 bases and J 7 bases, leaving 21 bases between the germline ends. The CDR3 sequence is CASSQERRGSPSSGYTF. In DNA, the CDR3 is TGCGCCAGCAGCCAAGAAAGAAGGGGAAGCCCATCTTCTGGCTACACCTTC.

The chain links TRBV2 to TRBJ1-5; 7 bases line up with TRBD1. CDR3 size: 18 residues. The junction had 15 bases not matched to a gene; V was cut back by 3 bases and J by 4 bases. The V gene's germline CDR1 is SNHLY and CDR2 FYNNEI. The CDR3 DNA reads TGTGCCAGCAGTGAGAACTGCCCGGGAGGGGGCGGGAATCAGCCCCAGCATTTT. Amino acid sequence: CASSENCPGGGGNQPQHF.

The chain joins TRBV7-9 to TRBJ2-4; perhaps TRBD2 as D (6 bases). The germline V gene encodes CDR1 SEHNR and CDR2 FQNEAQ (reference sequence). The CDR3 length is 12 residues. Trimming shortened V by 3 bases and J by 11 bases, and 11 bases separated the two germline ends. The CDR3 DNA sequence: TGTGCCAGCAGCTTGAATACGGGGGTTCAGTACTTC. Its translation: CASSLNTGVQYF.

V usage is TRBV10-3 and J usage is TRBJ2-3; 7 positions agree with TRBD2. This CDR3 has 15 amino acids. CDR1 is ENHRY, CDR2 SYGVKD, per germline. J gave up 2 bases and V 2 bases, and 4 bases lay outside the gene matches. The CDR3 spells CAISERDYTTDTQYF. The CDR3 DNA reads as TGTGCCATCAGTGAGCGGGACTATACCACAGATACGCAGTATTTT.

This clone was found once. The gene calls are TRBV25-1 and TRBJ2-6; D is possibly TRBD1 (6 bases). This CDR3 is 16 amino acids long. V was pared by 9 bases and J by 0 bases, with 15 bases between. CDR1 and CDR2 (germline): MGHDK, SYGVNS. The CDR3 DNA is TGTGCCAGTGGGGGCCGCGGCAACTCTGGGGCCAACGTCCTGACTTTC. This sequence encodes CASGGRGNSGANVLTF.

In this sample, this clone turned up once. The V and J genes are TRBV30 and TRBJ2-1; TRBD2 matches at 7 bases. J gave up 7 bases and V 3 bases, and 6 bases lay outside the gene matches. CDR3 length: 13 residues. Germline V gene data show CDR1 as GTSNPN and CDR2 as SVGIG (reference sequence). The CDR3 DNA follows: TGTGCCTGGAGCCAGCGGGATAGGAATGAGCAGTTCTTC. This encodes CAWSQRDRNEQFF.

The chain recombines TRBV19 with TRBJ2-1; D gene uncertain. Trimming stripped 4 bases from V and 7 bases from J, with 11 bases between. CDR1 is LNHDA, CDR2 SQIVND, per germline (reference sequence). This CDR3 spans 13 amino acids. The CDR3 region is CASSRDLGNEQFF. CDR3 coding DNA: TGTGCCAGTAGTAGGGATTTGGGGAATGAGCAGTTCTTC.

This clone has ten or more counts. The chain uses TRBV9 and TRBJ2-2; TRBD2 matches 8 bases. The junction had 6 bases not matched to a gene; V was cut back by 5 bases and J by 6 bases. The CDR3 runs 14 residues. Germline lookup yields CDR1 SGDLS and CDR2 YYNGEE. CDR3 sequence reads: CASRPGLESGELFF. The DNA of the CDR3 is TGTGCCAGCAGACCGGGACTAGAATCCGGGGAGCTGTTTTTT.

DNA of the CDR3: TGCGCCAGCAGCCAAGCATGGATCAGCTCCTACGAGCAGTACTTC. The encoded protein is CASSQAWISSYEQYF. V usage is TRBV4-1 and J usage is TRBJ2-7; D not resolved. The CDR3 consists of 15 residues. Germline V lookup: CDR1 MGHRA, CDR2 YSYEKL. V lost 1 base and J lost 0, with 10 bases in between.

The chain carries TRBV9 and TRBJ2-1; 13 nucleotides match TRBD2. V was pared by 3 bases and J by 7 bases, with 7 bases of the junction left unmatched. Germline V gene lookup returns CDR1 SGDLS and CDR2 YYNGEE. The CDR3 runs 16 residues. CDR3 amino acids: CASSAGLAGARNEQFF. Written as DNA, the CDR3 is TGTGCCAGCAGCGCCGGACTAGCGGGAGCCAGGAATGAGCAGTTCTTC.

As concerns this clone: One end of the junction is discordant with germline, which a read error may explain. The chain has TRBV7-7 and TRBJ2-1; no reliable D call. The germline CDR1 and CDR2 sequences are SSHAT and FNYEAQ (reference sequence). The CDR3 contains 13 residues. This chain's CDR3 is CASSLGTYNEQFF. CDR3 coding DNA: TGTGCTAGCAGCTTAGGAACCTACAATGAGCAGTTCTTC. Complete variable domain (other parts from reference TRBV7-7 and TRBJ2-1): GAGVSQSPRYKVTKRGQDVTLRCDPISSHATLYWYQQALGQGPEFLTYFNYEAQPDKSGLPSDRFSAERPEGSISTLTIQRTEQRDSAMYRCASSLGTYNEQFFGPGTRLTVL.

The chain carries TRBV7-9 and TRBJ1-6, with no clear D. From germline, CDR1 is SEHNR and CDR2 FQNEAQ (reference sequence). The CDR3 runs 15 residues. Trimming stripped 5 bases from V and 9 bases from J, with 17 bases between. The CDR3 nucleotides read TGTGCCAGCAGCCGTGCAAACGTCTACGGTTCACCCCTCCACTTT. Its protein is CASSRANVYGSPLHF.

This clone has just a few counts. The V gene is TRBV4-3, the J gene TRBJ1-5, with D possibly TRBD1 on 6 matching bases. The V gene's germline CDR1 is LGHNA and CDR2 YSLEER. Trimming took 0 bases from V and 4 from J, leaving 10 bases between them. CDR3 length: 15 residues. The CDR3: CASSQDLGANQPQHF. In nucleotides, the CDR3 is TGCGCCAGCAGCCAAGATTTGGGGGCGAATCAGCCCCAGCATTTT.